This T cell receptor beta chain derives from a study of blood T cells in healthy people across ages. Findings and limits, study-wide: The donors' CMV status was not determined, possibly confounding changes in expanded clonotypes.

Alongside a J-beta primer mix, a sample-barcoded 5' primer served in a second PCR lasting roughly 7 to 12 cycles. TCRdb passed the 5' RACE reads through MiXCR, listing each CDR3 protein once. Of more than 800,000 distinct CDR3 sequences in the sample, roughly 26% are singletons; the top ten hold 15% to 20%. This clonotype was detected only a few times. Its antigen is still unknown. The specimen was blood. This clonotype was sampled from an elderly woman in good health.

As DNA, the CDR3 is TGCAGTGCTGAGACGGGCGGGGGGGCGAATGAGCAGTTCTTC. Amino acid sequence: CSAETGGGANEQFF. The chain has TRBV20-1 and TRBJ2-1, with 9 bases matching TRBD2. With 5 bases clipped from V and 7 bases from J, the junction kept 9 bases outside the gene matches. Germline CDR1 reads DFQATT; CDR2 reads SNEGSKA (reference sequence). This CDR3 region has 14 residues.